This is a list of T cell receptor beta chains from one sample in a study of cytomegalovirus exposure and HLA in healthy donors. Libraries were prepared by immunoSEQ multiplex PCR; TCRdb keeps only in-frame clonotypes and omits some of them. Of approximately 150,000 clones detected, 64% appear once; the ten largest clones hold 3%. The specimen was PBMCs. The receptor set was obtained from a woman in her thirties in good health and CMV-seropositive. Both conserved end residues are part of each CDR3. Fields, in order: J gene, clone size, V gene, D gene, CDR3 DNA, CDR3 protein. A D gene is named only where the DNA matches it firmly. Size values are once, few and many counts, or a class for expanded clones, and some rows have none.

J: TRBJ2-2; size: few; V: TRBV7-6; D: TRBD1; DNA: TGTGCCAGCACCCTGAGACAGGGGAGCACCGGGGAGCTGTTTTTT; CDR3: CASTLRQGSTGELFF
J: TRBJ2-7; size: NA; V: TRBV13; D: TRBD2; DNA: TGTGCCAGCAGCGGTGGGACTAGCGGAACCTACGAGCAGTACTTC; CDR3: CASSGGTSGTYEQYF
J: TRBJ1-4; size: NA; V: TRBV7-2; D: NA; DNA: TGTGCCAGCAGCCCGGACTTGGGGAATGAAAAACTGTTTTTT; CDR3: CASSPDLGNEKLFF
J: TRBJ1-2; size: few; V: TRBV5-4; D: NA; DNA: TGTGCCAGCAGCTTGCCAGGGTTCCCCTATGGCTACACCTTC; CDR3: CASSLPGFPYGYTF
J: TRBJ1-2; size: NA; V: TRBV30; D: NA; DNA: TGTGCCTGGATGGAGCTCTATGGCTACACCTTC; CDR3: CAWMELYGYTF
J: TRBJ1-2; size: NA; V: TRBV6-5; D: NA; DNA: TGTGCCAGCACTCGGGGTTACGACTATGGCTACACCTTC; CDR3: CASTRGYDYGYTF
J: TRBJ1-2; size: NA; V: TRBV19; D: TRBD1; DNA: TGTGCCAGTAGTATAGTACGGAGGTGGACAGGGACTCATGGCTACACCTTC; CDR3: CASSIVRRWTGTHGYTF
J: TRBJ1-2; size: NA; V: TRBV19; D: NA; DNA: TGTGCCAGTAGTAAGGGGGGGGAAAAGGGGAATTCTGGCTACACCTTC; CDR3: CASSKGGEKGNSGYTF
J: TRBJ1-6; size: NA; V: TRBV11-2; D: NA; DNA: TGTGCCAGCAGCCCAGGGTTTTCACCCCTCCACTTT; CDR3: CASSPGFSPLHF
J: TRBJ2-2; size: NA; V: TRBV4-2; D: NA; DNA: TGTGCCAGCAGCCAACCTGGGCCCGGGGAGCTGTTTTTT; CDR3: CASSQPGPGELFF
J: TRBJ1-2; size: NA; V: TRBV5-8; D: NA; DNA: TGTGCCAGCAGCTCCCAGAGGGTGGAGGGCTACACCTTC; CDR3: CASSSQRVEGYTF
J: TRBJ2-3; size: NA; V: TRBV7-6; D: TRBD2; DNA: TGTGCCAGCAGCCTCTCTCCCCCGGGACTAGCGGGCACAGATACGCAGTATTTT; CDR3: CASSLSPPGLAGTDTQYF
J: TRBJ2-7; size: NA; V: TRBV4-2; D: NA; DNA: TGTGCCAGCAGCCAAGAGAACACAGGTCTCGGTGTATACGAGCAGTACTTC; CDR3: CASSQENTGLGVYEQYF
J: TRBJ1-4; size: NA; V: TRBV7-8; D: NA; DNA: TGTGCCAGCAGCATGGAAGAGGGTAATGAAAAACTGTTTTTT; CDR3: CASSMEEGNEKLFF
J: TRBJ2-7; size: NA; V: TRBV7-9; D: NA; DNA: TGTGCCAGCAGCTTACAAGCGCAGGGTTCCGAGCAGTACTTC; CDR3: CASSLQAQGSEQYF
J: TRBJ2-5; size: few; V: TRBV7-7; D: NA; DNA: TGTGCCAGCAGCCGACGTGGGTGGAGGGAGACCCAGTACTTC; CDR3: CASSRRGWRETQYF
J: TRBJ2-1; size: NA; V: TRBV19; D: TRBD2; DNA: TGTGCCAGTAGGGAGCGGGGGAGTAGCTCCTACAATGAGCAGTTCTTC; CDR3: CASRERGSSSYNEQFF
J: TRBJ2-5; size: NA; V: TRBV12-5; D: TRBD1; DNA: TGTGCTAGTGGTTTCCCGGGACAGGACCAAGAGACCCAGTACTTC; CDR3: CASGFPGQDQETQYF
J: TRBJ2-7; size: few; V: TRBV5-1; D: TRBD1; DNA: TGCGCCAGCAGCAGCTCGGGACAGTCCTACGAGCAGTACTTC; CDR3: CASSSSGQSYEQYF
J: TRBJ2-5; size: NA; V: TRBV30; D: TRBD2; DNA: TGTGCCTGGAAAGATATTGGGCGGGGGGCCACCTTTCAAGAGACCCAGTACTTC; CDR3: CAWKDIGRGATFQETQYF
J: TRBJ2-3; size: once; V: TRBV7-2; D: TRBD2; DNA: TGTGCCAGCAGCTCTAGGGTACCTAGCGGGAGGACAGATACGCAGTATTTT; CDR3: CASSSRVPSGRTDTQYF
J: TRBJ2-5; size: NA; V: TRBV6-6; D: TRBD2; DNA: TGTGCCAGCAGTTACTTACTAGCGGGAGGAGTGGAGACCCAGTACTTC; CDR3: CASSYLLAGGVETQYF
J: TRBJ1-2; size: NA; V: TRBV9; D: NA; DNA: TGTGCCAGCAGTCAGTCATACAGGGTGGCCCTCTCTAACTATGGCTACACCTTC; CDR3: CASSQSYRVALSNYGYTF
J: TRBJ2-7; size: NA; V: TRBV7-2; D: NA; DNA: TGTGCCAGCAGCTTAGATAGGGCGGGCTACGAGCAGTACTTC; CDR3: CASSLDRAGYEQYF
J: TRBJ2-7; size: NA; V: TRBV4-1; D: NA; DNA: TGCGCCAGCAGCCAAGGCGTCCAGGACAGATCGCGCTACGAGCAGTACTTC; CDR3: CASSQGVQDRSRYEQYF
J: TRBJ2-3; size: NA; V: TRBV15; D: TRBD1; DNA: TGTGCCACCAGCAGAGATTTAGGGACAGGCACAGATACGCAGTATTTT; CDR3: CATSRDLGTGTDTQYF
J: TRBJ2-2; size: NA; V: TRBV7-9; D: NA; DNA: TGTGCCAGCAGCTTAGGACTAGTAGTGGGGGAGCTGTTTTTT; CDR3: CASSLGLVVGELFF
J: TRBJ2-3; size: NA; V: TRBV5-1; D: NA; DNA: TGCGCCAGCAGCCCGAGCGGGCTTAGCACAGATACGCAGTATTTT; CDR3: CASSPSGLSTDTQYF
J: TRBJ2-7; size: once; V: TRBV7-9; D: NA; DNA: TGTGCCAGCAGCTTAGTATTCGGGACTCTTGGCCCCTACGAGCAGTACTTC; CDR3: CASSLVFGTLGPYEQYF
J: TRBJ2-1; size: once; V: TRBV6-1; D: NA; DNA: TGTGCCAGCAGTGAATACGTCCTAATCTTC; CDR3: CASSEYVLIF
J: TRBJ1-5; size: NA; V: TRBV2; D: TRBD1; DNA: TGTGCCGTACAGGGGGCGGGGCAGCCCCAGCATTTT; CDR3: CAVQGAGQPQHF
J: TRBJ2-3; size: NA; V: TRBV29-1; D: NA; DNA: TGCAGCGCACAAACGGAGGTCGAGCAGTATTTT; CDR3: CSAQTEVEQYF
J: TRBJ1-2; size: NA; V: TRBV6-1; D: NA; DNA: TGTGCCAGCAGTGATTCGTCGGTCCCGGGGAGTCTTGGCTACACCTTC; CDR3: CASSDSSVPGSLGYTF
J: TRBJ1-4; size: NA; V: TRBV7-2; D: NA; DNA: TGTGCCAGCAGCTTAGAACCAGATTATAATGAAAAACTGTTTTTT; CDR3: CASSLEPDYNEKLFF
J: TRBJ2-2; size: few; V: TRBV6-5; D: TRBD1; DNA: TGTGCCAGCAGACAAAACAGGGGAACCGGGGAGCTGTTTTTT; CDR3: CASRQNRGTGELFF
J: TRBJ2-7; size: few; V: TRBV6-1; D: NA; DNA: TGTGCCAGCAGGGATGGGGGGTGGTCCTACGAGCAGTACTTC; CDR3: CASRDGGWSYEQYF
J: TRBJ1-2; size: few; V: TRBV10-1; D: TRBD1; DNA: TGCGCCAGCAGTGAGTTTCAGACAGGGGGCCGAGGCTACACCTTC; CDR3: CASSEFQTGGRGYTF
J: TRBJ2-3; size: NA; V: TRBV5-1; D: NA; DNA: TGCGCCAGCAGCTTGACGGGGGATACGCAGTATTTT; CDR3: CASSLTGDTQYF
J: TRBJ2-5; size: NA; V: TRBV15; D: TRBD1; DNA: TGTGCCACCAGCAGGCACCGGGACAGGGGGGAGACCCAGTACTTC; CDR3: CATSRHRDRGETQYF
J: TRBJ2-7; size: NA; V: TRBV18; D: NA; DNA: TGTGCCAGCTCACCAGCGGGAACAGGAGCCTACGAGCAGTACTTC; CDR3: CASSPAGTGAYEQYF
J: TRBJ2-3; size: NA; V: TRBV27; D: TRBD2; DNA: TGTGCCAGCAGCCCCGGGGGGGCGGGTCCAGATACGCAGTATTTT; CDR3: CASSPGGAGPDTQYF
J: TRBJ1-1; size: few; V: TRBV6-6; D: NA; DNA: TGTGCCAGCAGTTACTCGACGGAGGGAGGTGGAACTGAAGCTTTCTTT; CDR3: CASSYSTEGGGTEAFF
J: TRBJ2-5; size: few; V: TRBV5-1; D: TRBD2; DNA: TGCGCCAGCAGCTTGGCCTCTTGGGCGGGAGAGGCAGAGACCCAGTACTTC; CDR3: CASSLASWAGEAETQYF
J: TRBJ1-2; size: few; V: TRBV6-5; D: NA; DNA: TGTGCCAGCAGTTATTCGGGATATAATGGCTACACCTTC; CDR3: CASSYSGYNGYTF
J: TRBJ2-5; size: few; V: TRBV13; D: TRBD2; DNA: TGTGCCAGCAGCGCCCGACTAGCGGGCTCCATAGAGACCCAGTACTTC; CDR3: CASSARLAGSIETQYF
J: TRBJ2-4; size: NA; V: TRBV2; D: NA; DNA: TGTGCCAGCAGCGGTACTATTCACGGAAACATTCAGTACTTC; CDR3: CASSGTIHGNIQYF